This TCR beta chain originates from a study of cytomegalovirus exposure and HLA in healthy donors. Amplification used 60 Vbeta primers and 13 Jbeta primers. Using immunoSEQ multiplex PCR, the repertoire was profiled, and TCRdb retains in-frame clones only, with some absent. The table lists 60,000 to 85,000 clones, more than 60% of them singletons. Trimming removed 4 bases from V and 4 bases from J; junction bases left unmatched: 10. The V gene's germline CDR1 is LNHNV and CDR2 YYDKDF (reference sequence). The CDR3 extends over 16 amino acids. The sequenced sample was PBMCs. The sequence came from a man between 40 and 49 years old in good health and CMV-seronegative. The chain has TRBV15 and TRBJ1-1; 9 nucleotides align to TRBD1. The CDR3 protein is CATSTPGQGRRTEAFF. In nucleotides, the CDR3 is TGTGCCACCAGCACCCCGGGACAGGGTCGGCGCACTGAAGCTTTCTTT.